A selection of T cell receptor beta chains follows, all from one sample in a study of blood T cell repertoires in COVID-19. The protocol was immunoSEQ multiplex PCR, while the TCRdb copy is restricted to in-frame clones and leaves out a portion. The table shows 150,000 to 200,000 clones, with around 76% occurring only once. Sequencing input: peripheral blood. Source of these receptors: an older woman with acute or convalescent COVID-19. Each CDR3 is given with its conserved first and last residue. Fields, in order: V gene, clone size, CDR3 protein. The size of a clone is reported for some rows only, either as once, few or many, or as a class for expanded clones.

TRBV9	few	CASSPRSSATYNEQFF
TRBV2	.	CASNRPGLGGELFF
TRBV29-1	.	CSVEDRLANYGYTF
TRBV9	.	CASSPPGVTEAFF
TRBV9	few	CASSERQGASPLHF
TRBV6-5	.	CASKSTGLGTDTQYF
TRBV27	.	CASSLTGGLQPQHF
TRBV6-2/TRBV6-3	.	CASSFAPDRSTGELFF
TRBV30	.	CAWSVSGQGQETQYF
TRBV30	.	CAWSVLSNQPQHF
TRBV28	.	CASSLRGFSGNTIYF
TRBV20-1	.	CSAGRPDTQYF
TRBV4-1	.	CASSQDRDTEAFF
TRBV27	.	CASSPLTGGYEAFF
TRBV2	few	CASREQGNAGNTIYF
TRBV28	once	CASSFPTGFDSYLETQYF
TRBV5-1	.	CASSFLGQTYGYTF
TRBV10-3	.	CAIGEGRSGNTIYF
TRBV5-1	once	CASRVRTGMNTEAFF